The 26 T cell receptor beta chains below come from one sample, sequenced in a study of shared clonotypes between healthy human individuals. TCRdb's table, derived via immunoSEQ multiplex PCR, lists solely in-frame clones and lacks some. Here the sample spans around 2,000,000 clones, 95% being singletons. Sequencing was done on a sample of naive CD4+ T cells sorted from blood. Documented subset: CD45RA+ positively selected. These receptors were collected from a young man in good health.

V gene TRBV7-2 combines with J gene TRBJ1-5; maybe TRBD1 (6 bases). From germline, CDR1 is SGHTA and CDR2 FQGNSA. The length of the CDR3 is 13 residues. Deletions cut 8 bases from V and 6 bases from J, with 14 bases between. The CDR3 DNA sequence: TGTGCCAGCTCCCCGGGGGGCGGTCAGCCCCAGCATTTT. Translating it yields CASSPGGGQPQHF.

The chain combines TRBV7-3 with TRBJ2-1, with 9 bases that match TRBD2. Germline trimming cut 4 bases from V and 12 bases from J; bases unmatched to any gene: 10. This CDR3 has 14 residues. Germline CDR1 SGHTA, CDR2 FQGTGA. The CDR3 nucleotides are TGTGCCAGCAGCTCCGGGACTAGCTCCTTCCGGCAGTTCTTC. Translating gives CASSSGTSSFRQFF.

The sample holds one count of this clone. The V and J genes are TRBV5-1 and TRBJ1-4; 9 bases map to TRBD1. The CDR3 is made up of 15 amino acids. Germline loops: CDR1 SGHRS, CDR2 YFSETQ. Trimming took 0 bases from V and 7 from J; bases not matched to a gene: 4. The CDR3 DNA reads as TGCGCCAGCAGCTTGGTCGGGACAGGGAGTGAAAAACTGTTTTTT. Translated, it gives CASSLVGTGSEKLFF.

A single count supports this clone. The chain links TRBV19 to TRBJ2-6, with D uncertain. The CDR3 spans 12 residues. Germline V CDR1 and CDR2: LNHDA, SQIVND (reference sequence). The CDR3 sequence is CATGSGANVLTF. The CDR3 bases are TGTGCTACGGGCTCTGGGGCCAACGTCCTGACTTTC.

CDR3 amino acids: CASTLKLPGTGRFEQYF. The CDR3 region has the DNA TGTGCCAGCACCCTCAAATTACCCGGGACAGGGCGGTTCGAGCAGTACTTC. The genes are TRBV5-4 and TRBJ2-7, with TRBD1 matching over 9 bases. The V gene's germline CDR1 is SGHNT and CDR2 YYREEE (reference sequence). The CDR3 has 17 residues. V shed 6 bases, J shed 6 bases, and the junction held 19 bases outside the gene matches.

The chain has TRBV7-9 and TRBJ2-7, with D uncertain. This CDR3 has 15 amino acids. Trimming cost V 1 base and J 2 bases, with 12 bases left between them. Germline-derived CDR1 and CDR2 are SEHNR and FQNEAQ (reference sequence). CDR3: CASSLGGSVPYEQYF. The CDR3 DNA is TGTGCCAGCAGCTTAGGGGGATCTGTCCCCTACGAGCAGTACTTC.

In the case of this clone: The same CDR3 arises from other DNA sequences in this sample as well. This chain joins TRBV5-1 and TRBJ2-3, with D possibly TRBD2 on 5 matching bases. Trimming stripped 0 bases from V and 3 bases from J, with 11 bases between. CDR3 length: 15 residues. Germline lookup yields CDR1 SGHRS and CDR2 YFSETQ. The CDR3 protein is CASSLAPSSTDTQYF. The CDR3 DNA reads as TGCGCCAGCAGCTTGGCCCCTAGCTCAACAGATACGCAGTATTTT. The full variable domain, rest sourced from reference TRBV5-1 and TRBJ2-3, is KAGVTQTPRYLIKTRGQQVTLSCSPISGHRSVSWYQQTPGQGLQFLFEYFSETQRNKGNFPGRFSGRQFSNSRSEMNVSTLELGDSALYLCASSLAPSSTDTQYFGPGTRLTVL.

The chain joins TRBV7-8 to TRBJ1-5, with TRBD1 identical over 10 bases. Germline assignment: CDR1 SGHVS and CDR2 FQNEAQ. V lost 3 bases to trimming and J lost 0 bases; unmatched junction nucleotides: 8. The CDR3 totals 18 residues. The CDR3 nucleotides read TGTGCCAGCAGCTTGAAAGCCGGGACAGGGGATAGCAATCAGCCCCAGCATTTT. It is translated as CASSLKAGTGDSNQPQHF.

The V gene is TRBV27, the J gene TRBJ2-5; D remains ambiguous. Trimming left V 1 base short and J 1 base short, with 4 bases between. The CDR3 extends over 13 amino acids. The germline V gene has CDR1 MNHEY and CDR2 SMNVEV (reference sequence). CDR3 DNA: TGTGCCAGCAGTTTATTCCTCCAAGAGACCCAGTACTTC. It specifies CASSLFLQETQYF.

V gene TRBV19 combines with J gene TRBJ1-5, with a weak D call TRBD1 (6 bases). V lost 7 bases and J 3 bases, leaving 13 bases between the germline ends. This CDR3 region has 14 residues. Germline values: CDR1 LNHDA, CDR2 SQIVND (reference sequence). DNA for the CDR3: TGTGCCAGTAACGGGGGGCGGGACAATCAGCCCCAGCATTTT. Protein sequence: CASNGGRDNQPQHF.

This sequence joins TRBV7-6 and TRBJ2-3, with D uncertain. V dropped 1 base and J dropped 2 bases, with 10 bases sitting between them. The CDR3 consists of 15 residues. Germline lookup yields CDR1 SGHVS and CDR2 FNYEAQ. CDR3 in amino acids: CASSLVSVLTDTQYF. In DNA, the CDR3 is TGTGCCAGCAGCTTAGTTTCTGTCCTCACAGATACGCAGTATTTT.

The chain employs TRBV10-3 and TRBJ1-2; D is perhaps TRBD1 (6 bases). The V and J ends lost 10 bases and 6 bases respectively, with 15 bases between them. In germline, CDR1 is ENHRY, CDR2 SYGVKD. The CDR3 sequence is 12 residues long. The CDR3 DNA sequence: TGTGCCAGCAGAGGGGGTCCGAATGGCTACACCTTC. This encodes CASRGGPNGYTF.

This chain links TRBV10-2 with TRBJ2-7; possible D gene TRBD2, 5 bases. Between the trimmed V and J ends, which lost 2 bases and 6 bases, there was a span of 14 bases. The CDR3 extends over 14 amino acids. From germline, CDR1 is WSHSY and CDR2 SAAADI. The CDR3 sequence is CASSELARPLEQYF. The CDR3 DNA reads as TGCGCCAGCAGTGAGCTAGCCCGTCCACTCGAGCAGTACTTC.

This rearrangement joins TRBV7-2 to TRBJ1-5; 8 nucleotides agree with TRBD1. V dropped 3 bases and J dropped 2; count of bases not matched to a gene: 6. Germline CDR1 SGHTA, CDR2 FQGNSA. CDR3 length equals 16 residues. This chain's CDR3 is CASSLTGAVGNQPQHF. The CDR3 bases are TGTGCCAGCAGCTTGACAGGGGCGGTGGGCAATCAGCCCCAGCATTTT.

Of note for this clone: In the same sample, other DNA sequences code for this CDR3. This chain links TRBV2 with TRBJ2-7; D ambiguous. The V gene's germline CDR1 is SNHLY and CDR2 FYNNEI. The CDR3 has 11 residues. Trimming removed 8 bases at V and 3 bases at J, with 8 bases between. The CDR3: CASSRSYEQYF. For the CDR3, the DNA is TGTGCCAGCTCCAGAAGCTACGAGCAGTACTTC.

This sequence joins TRBV7-9 and TRBJ1-5; D might be TRBD1 (5 bases). Germline CDR1 reads SEHNR; CDR2 reads FQNEAQ (reference sequence). This CDR3 comprises 13 residues. The germline V and J ends were trimmed by 3 bases and 7 bases, with 10 bases remaining between them. Written as DNA, the CDR3 is TGTGCCAGCAGCTTGGGGGACGGGCAGCCCCAGCATTTT. As protein: CASSLGDGQPQHF.

The chain combines TRBV4-1 with TRBJ2-3; 12 bases line up with TRBD2. Per the germline V gene, CDR1 is MGHRA and CDR2 is YSYEKL. With V trimmed by 3 bases and J by 3 bases, 7 bases remained unmatched. The CDR3 spans 17 residues. The CDR3 protein is CASSHPLAGGLTDTQYF. Here the CDR3 DNA reads TGCGCCAGCAGCCATCCTCTAGCGGGGGGGCTGACAGATACGCAGTATTTT.

V gene TRBV7-8 combines with J gene TRBJ2-3, with a possible D match to TRBD2 (6 bases). V dropped 5 bases and J dropped 0 bases, with 12 bases sitting between them. CDR1 is SGHVS and CDR2 is FQNEAQ in the germline V gene. The CDR3 loop spans 15 amino acids. The CDR3 is CASSAWTKSTDTQYF. The CDR3 nucleotides read TGTGCCAGCAGCGCATGGACTAAAAGCACAGATACGCAGTATTTT.

V usage is TRBV19 and J usage is TRBJ1-1; no clear D gene. The length of the CDR3 is 12 residues. Germline V gene data show CDR1 as LNHDA and CDR2 as SQIVND (reference sequence). Trimming removed 6 bases at V and 10 bases at J, with 15 bases between. CDR3 sequence: CASRGPGGRAFF. For the CDR3, the DNA is TGTGCCAGTAGAGGGCCCGGAGGTCGAGCTTTCTTT.

The chain links TRBV5-1 to TRBJ2-2; perhaps TRBD1 as D (6 bases). The CDR3 runs to 16 residues. V was pared by 0 bases and J by 3 bases, with 12 bases between. Looked up from germline, CDR1 is SGHRS and CDR2 is YFSETQ. The CDR3 loop reads CASSLVPGDDTGELFF. DNA for the CDR3: TGCGCCAGCAGCTTGGTACCAGGGGATGACACCGGGGAGCTGTTTTTT.

V and J are TRBV5-1 and TRBJ2-2, with 9 bases lining up with TRBD1. V trimming: 4 bases; J trimming: 5 bases; junction bases outside the gene matches: 9. The CDR3 totals 16 residues. Germline V gene data show CDR1 as SGHRS and CDR2 as YFSETQ. The CDR3 DNA is TGCGCCAGCAGCCCCACAGGGGGCAGGTTAACCGGGGAGCTGTTTTTT. Protein: CASSPTGGRLTGELFF.

This chain joins TRBV27 and TRBJ2-1; D may be TRBD2 (6 bases). Trimming left V 6 bases short and J 1 base short, with 13 bases between. Germline CDR1 is MNHEY and CDR2 is SMNVEV (reference sequence). The CDR3 extends over 15 amino acids. CDR3 residues: CASSTGGASYNEQFF. CDR3 DNA: TGTGCCAGCAGCACCGGGGGTGCTTCCTACAATGAGCAGTTCTTC.

This chain links TRBV7-2 with TRBJ2-1; D might be TRBD1 (6 bases). Germline V lookup: CDR1 SGHTA, CDR2 FQGNSA. V was clipped by 8 bases and J by 5 bases, with 13 bases between them. This CDR3 has 13 residues. The CDR3 DNA reads as TGTGCCAGCCGCCGGGACATCCACAATGAGCAGTTCTTC. Its translation is CASRRDIHNEQFF.

The chain employs TRBV6-8 and TRBJ2-7; 7 positions agree with TRBD1. The CDR3 runs 15 residues. CDR1 is MNHGY, CDR2 SAAAGT, per germline. The trim removed 8 bases at V and 3 bases at J, leaving 13 bases unmatched. The CDR3 DNA follows: TGTGCCAGCCTCCGACGGGTAGGGGGCGTCTACGAGCAGTACTTC. Residues: CASLRRVGGVYEQYF.

The DNA for the CDR3 is TGTGCCTGGAGGGCCGGGACCAACTCTGGGGCCAACGTCCTGACTTTC. Its protein product is CAWRAGTNSGANVLTF. The chain joins TRBV30 to TRBJ2-6, with D perhaps TRBD1 or TRBD2 (5 bases each). The germline V gene has CDR1 GTSNPN and CDR2 SVGIG (reference sequence). Trimming took 3 bases from V and 0 from J, leaving 12 bases between them. CDR3 length: 16 residues. The whole variable domain, filled in from reference TRBV30 and TRBJ2-6, reads SQTIHQWPATLVQPVGSPLSLECTVEGTSNPNLYWYRQAAGRGLQLLFYSVGIGQISSEVPQNLSASRPQDRQFILSSKKLLLSDSGFYLCAWRAGTNSGANVLTFGAGSRLTVL.

The chain carries TRBV19 and TRBJ1-5; 8 nucleotides line up with TRBD1. In germline, CDR1 is LNHDA, CDR2 SQIVND (reference sequence). Unmatched junction bases numbered 6, after V lost 5 bases and J lost 3 bases. The CDR3 is 15 residues long. In DNA, the CDR3 is TGTGCCAGTAGTGGGGGACAGGTACTCAATCAGCCCCAGCATTTT. Its translation is CASSGGQVLNQPQHF.